This T cell receptor beta chain derives from a study of OX40 agonist ivuxolimab in advanced cancers. Looking at the study overall: People in dose escalation had one of these cancers: hepatocellular carcinoma, melanoma, renal cell or head and neck cancer. Participants, 75% to 90% male, averaged 60 years of age, ranging from about 23 to 80.

On this clone itself: The antigen is not known.

Findings and limits, study-wide: Low normalized clonal expansion also occurred in some nonresponding patients. There was clonal expansion of CD4+ and CD8+ blood T cells by week 6 at 0.1 to 3.0 mg/kg.

CDR3 length: 14 amino acids. V lost 5 bases to trimming and J lost 3 bases, with 14 bases between them. Germline V gene lookup returns CDR1 SGHAT and CDR2 FQDESV (reference sequence). The assay was immunoSEQ multiplex PCR, and TCRdb's table has in-frame clones only and misses some. The table records about 60,000 clones, about 85% of them present only once. J is TRBJ2-7 and V is TRBV11-1; D is ambiguous. The specimen was CD4+ or CD8+ T cells sorted from blood, collected in a trial of the OX40 agonist ivuxolimab. This TCR derives from an adult with an advanced solid tumor such as melanoma, head and neck, liver or kidney cancer. DNA for the CDR3: TGTGCCAGCAGCGTTGGCTGGGAATACTACGAGCAGTACTTC. Protein: CASSVGWEYYEQYF. Using reference TRBV11-1 and TRBJ2-7 for the parts outside the CDR3, the full variable domain is EAEVAQSPRYKITEKSQAVAFWCDPISGHATLYWYRQILGQGPELLVQFQDESVVDDSQLPKDRFSAERLKGVDSTLKIQPAELGDSAMYLCASSVGWEYYEQYFGPGTRLTVT.